Listed here are 22 T cell receptor beta chains from one sample, sequenced in a study of T cell responses to AZD1222 COVID-19 vaccine. Repertoires were generated with immunoSEQ multiplex PCR, while TCRdb's copy carries only in-frame clones and drops some. The sample yields under 150,000 clones, 90% to 95% seen once. The sample consisted of peripheral blood, taken on day 0 of AZD1222 vaccination. All receptors derive from an adult in good health.

V is TRBV10-2 and J is TRBJ2-1, with 7 bases aligning to TRBD1. The V segment lost 7 bases and the J segment 4 bases; nucleotides outside the gene matches: 4. Germline V gene lookup returns CDR1 WSHSY and CDR2 SAAADI. The CDR3 is 13 residues long. The CDR3 DNA reads TGCGCCAGCACAGGGGGAACTTACAATGAGCAGTTCTTC. Protein sequence: CASTGGTYNEQFF.

This clone was picked up one time. The chain links TRBV9 to TRBJ2-1; TRBD2 matches 7 bases. V lost 0 bases, J lost 4 bases, and 4 bases stayed unmatched. The germline gives CDR1 SGDLS, CDR2 YYNGEE. The CDR3 is 15 amino acids. CDR3 in DNA: TGTGCCAGCAGCGTAGATAGCGGGTCGTACAATGAGCAGTTCTTC. Translating it yields CASSVDSGSYNEQFF.

The CDR3 region has the DNA TGTGCCAGCAGCCCCGGGACACTCTCTGGAAACACCATATATTTT. Translation: CASSPGTLSGNTIYF. This sequence joins TRBV7-9 and TRBJ1-3; weak D call: TRBD1 (6 bases). The CDR3 consists of 15 residues. V lost 5 bases to trimming and J lost 0 bases, with 11 bases between them. Germline V gene lookup returns CDR1 SEHNR and CDR2 FQNEAQ (reference sequence). The variable domain in full, completed from reference TRBV7-9 and TRBJ1-3, reads DTGVSQNPRHKITKRGQNVTFRCDPISEHNRLYWYRQTLGQGPEFLTYFQNEAQLEKSRLLSDRFSAERPKGSFSTLEIQRTEQGDSAMYLCASSPGTLSGNTIYFGEGSWLTVV.

By frequency in the sample, this clone is medium-sized. The chain joins TRBV6-5 to TRBJ1-1; D possibly corresponds to TRBD1 (6 bases). CDR3 size: 15 residues. V was trimmed by 6 bases and J by 4 bases, leaving 18 bases between them. Looked up from germline, CDR1 is MNHEY and CDR2 is SVGAGI. CDR3 in amino acids: CASSLTDSKGTEAFF. Written as DNA, the CDR3 is TGTGCCAGCAGCCTAACGGACAGTAAGGGCACTGAAGCTTTCTTT.

This clone was seen just once. The chain links TRBV5-5 to TRBJ1-2, with D unclear. In germline, CDR1 is SGHKS, CDR2 YYEKEE (reference sequence). This CDR3 has 14 amino acids. V lost 3 bases and J 1 base, leaving 10 bases between the germline ends. CDR3 coding DNA: TGTGCCAGCAGCTCGGTCTCGAGTAACTATGGCTACACCTTC. Protein: CASSSVSSNYGYTF. Using reference TRBV5-5 and TRBJ1-2 for the parts outside the CDR3, the full variable domain is DAGVTQSPTHLIKTRGQQVTLRCSPISGHKSVSWYQQVLGQGPQFIFQYYEKEERGRGNFPDRFSARQFPNYSSELNVNALLLGDSALYLCASSSVSSNYGYTFGSGTRLTVV.

V usage is TRBV2 and J usage is TRBJ2-7; D might be TRBD2 (5 bases). The CDR3 has 15 amino acids. Deletions cut 3 bases from V and 7 bases from J, with 19 bases between. Germline V CDR1 and CDR2: SNHLY, FYNNEI. CDR3 in DNA: TGTGCCAGCAGTGAGATGGACTCACGCTTGGGGGAGCAGTACTTC. This gives the protein CASSEMDSRLGEQYF.

DNA for the CDR3: TGTGCCAGCAGTGTCAGTTCCGGATACGAGCAGTACTTC. Its protein product is CASSVSSGYEQYF. This chain connects TRBV6-4 to TRBJ2-7; D gene uncertain. CDR1 is MRHNA and CDR2 is SNTAGT in the germline V gene. The ends were cut back, 4 bases at V and 4 bases at J, with 11 bases in the middle. The CDR3 spans 13 residues.

J is TRBJ1-2 and V is TRBV23-1, with no clear D. TRBV23-1 belongs to the ORF category, with a function that is uncertain. The length of the CDR3 is 13 residues. V was cut by 5 bases and J by 4 bases, with 11 bases left in between. CDR3 in DNA: TGCGCCAGCAGTTTAAAAGGGAGCTATGGCTACACCTTC. Translation: CASSLKGSYGYTF.

As for this clone: Other nucleotide sequences from this sample produce the same CDR3. This chain connects TRBV20-1 to TRBJ2-1, with TRBD2 matching 14 bases. The CDR3 sequence is 16 residues long. J was trimmed by 9 bases and V by 3 bases; bases with no gene match: 10. CDR1 DFQATT and CDR2 SNEGSKA come from the germline V gene (reference sequence). The CDR3 nucleotides read TGCAGTGCTAGTCGGGGGACTAGCGGGAGTCTAGGTGAGCAGTTCTTC. Protein sequence: CSASRGTSGSLGEQFF.

The gene calls are TRBV5-4 and TRBJ2-7; the D call may be TRBD1 or TRBD2 (5 bases each). V was clipped by 1 base and J by 9 bases, with 8 bases between them. CDR3 length equals 11 residues. Looked up from germline, CDR1 is SGHNT and CDR2 is YYREEE (reference sequence). The CDR3: CASSLKRGQYF. The CDR3 DNA is TGTGCCAGCAGCTTGAAGAGGGGGCAGTACTTC.

The CDR3 loop reads CASSSLVRASEKLFF. In DNA form, the CDR3 reads TGTGCCAGCAGCTCCCTAGTTCGGGCTTCCGAAAAACTGTTTTTT. The V and J genes are TRBV7-2 and TRBJ1-4; D call uncertain. The CDR3 totals 15 residues. V lost 4 bases, J lost 8 bases, and 17 bases lay in between. Germline-derived CDR1 and CDR2 are SGHTA and FQGNSA.

J is TRBJ2-1 and V is TRBV21-1; TRBD1 is the table's D call and was not checked against the DNA. TRBV21-1 is a recognized pseudogene. The CDR3 is 14 residues long. CDR3 nucleotides: TGTGCCAGCAGCGACCGGGACAGGTTCGAGGAGCAGTTCTTC. Its protein is CASSDRDRFEEQFF.

The chain employs TRBV3-1 (or the pseudogene TRBV3-2) and TRBJ2-1, with TRBD2 matching 9 bases. CDR1 is LGHDT and CDR2 is YNNKEL in the germline V gene (reference sequence). The CDR3 extends over 17 amino acids. After removal of 1 base from V and 1 base from J, the junction contained 5 bases not matched to a gene. The CDR3 nucleotides read TGTGCCAGCAGCCAAGTAGCGGGAGAAGGTTCCTACAATGAGCAGTTCTTC. Protein product: CASSQVAGEGSYNEQFF.

The chain carries TRBV21-1 and TRBJ1-3. TRBV21-1 is a pseudogene segment. The CDR3 covers 14 residues. In nucleotides, the CDR3 is TGTGCCAGCAGCAAAGGGTTTTCTGGAAACACCATATATTTT. Its protein is CASSKGFSGNTIYF.

This chain uses TRBV7-9 with TRBJ1-1; D gene ambiguous. Germline CDR1 SEHNR, CDR2 FQNEAQ (reference sequence). The CDR3 totals 13 residues. Trimming shortened V by 1 base and J by 1 base, and 4 bases separated the two germline ends. In DNA, the CDR3 is TGTGCCAGCAGCTTAGAGGCGAACACTGAAGCTTTCTTT. Protein sequence: CASSLEANTEAFF.

J is TRBJ2-1 and V is TRBV19, with TRBD1 identical over 8 bases. CDR1 LNHDA and CDR2 SQIVND come from the germline V gene (reference sequence). This CDR3 has 14 amino acids. Trimming took 5 bases from V and 6 from J; bases not matched to a gene: 6. In DNA form, the CDR3 reads TGTGCCAGTAGTCAGACAGGGGAGAGCAATGAGCAGTTCTTC. Translation gives CASSQTGESNEQFF. The variable domain in full, with the rest retrieved from reference TRBV19 and TRBJ2-1, is DGGITQSPKYLFRKEGQNVTLSCEQNLNHDAMYWYRQDPGQGLRLIYYSQIVNDFQKGDIAEGYSVSREKKESFPLTVTSAQKNPTAFYLCASSQTGESNEQFFGPGTRLTVL.

The rearrangement joins TRBV5-4 to TRBJ1-6; D remains ambiguous. The V gene's germline CDR1 is SGHNT and CDR2 YYREEE (reference sequence). The V end was cut by 4 bases, the J end by 5 bases, with 4 bases between. This CDR3 spans 12 amino acids. Here the CDR3 reads CASSEDNSPLHF. CDR3 nucleotides: TGTGCCAGCAGCGAAGATAATTCACCCCTCCACTTT. Based on the CDR3 plus reference TRBV5-4 and TRBJ1-6, the full variable domain is ETGVTQSPTHLIKTRGQQVTLRCSSQSGHNTVSWYQQALGQGPQFIFQYYREEENGRGNFPPRFSGLQFPNYSSELNVNALELDDSALYLCASSEDNSPLHFGNGTRLTVT.

As for this clone: At one end, the junction sequence differs from germline, possibly due to a read error. The chain uses TRBV9 and TRBJ2-3; 8 positions match TRBD1. The CDR3 consists of 18 residues. Germline CDR1 reads SGDLS; CDR2 reads YYNGEE. The CDR3 bases are TGTGCCAGCGGCGTATCAGCCGGGACAGGCTTCAGCACAGATACGCAGTATTTT. It encodes CASGVSAGTGFSTDTQYF.

V gene TRBV5-4 combines with J gene TRBJ1-6; possible D gene TRBD1, 5 bases. V was shortened by 0 bases and J by 9 bases, with 13 bases between the two germline ends. The CDR3 runs to 15 residues. Germline CDR1 reads SGHNT; CDR2 reads YYREEE (reference sequence). The CDR3 protein is CASSLANGGSSPLHF. DNA of the CDR3: TGTGCCAGCAGCTTGGCCAACGGGGGTAGTTCACCCCTCCACTTT.

J is TRBJ2-1 and V is TRBV6-1, with D maybe TRBD1 (6 bases). The V gene's germline CDR1 is MNHNS and CDR2 SASEGT. V lost 3 bases to trimming and J lost 9 bases, with 24 bases between them. The length of the CDR3 is 17 residues. The CDR3 is CASSEIGAGAPLGEQFF. CDR3 DNA sequence: TGTGCCAGCAGTGAGATTGGGGCAGGGGCCCCCTTGGGTGAGCAGTTCTTC.

V gene TRBV7-2 combines with J gene TRBJ2-7; TRBD1 matches 8 bases. Germline loops: CDR1 SGHTA, CDR2 FQGNSA. The V gene end was trimmed by 3 bases and the J gene end by 6 bases; junction bases not matched to a gene: 4. The CDR3 loop spans 13 amino acids. The CDR3 region has the DNA TGTGCCAGCAGCTTCCCCGGGACAGGCGAGCAGTACTTC. Its translation: CASSFPGTGEQYF.

The chain joins TRBV18 to TRBJ2-5, with TRBD1 as a possible D gene (7 bases). The CDR3 has 18 amino acids. V was shortened by 3 bases and J by 4 bases, with 24 bases between the two germline ends. Germline V lookup: CDR1 KGHSH, CDR2 LQKENI. Here the CDR3 reads CASSPTNLQGRTGETQYF. CDR3 nucleotides: TGTGCCAGCTCACCTACAAACCTACAGGGGAGGACGGGAGAGACCCAGTACTTC.